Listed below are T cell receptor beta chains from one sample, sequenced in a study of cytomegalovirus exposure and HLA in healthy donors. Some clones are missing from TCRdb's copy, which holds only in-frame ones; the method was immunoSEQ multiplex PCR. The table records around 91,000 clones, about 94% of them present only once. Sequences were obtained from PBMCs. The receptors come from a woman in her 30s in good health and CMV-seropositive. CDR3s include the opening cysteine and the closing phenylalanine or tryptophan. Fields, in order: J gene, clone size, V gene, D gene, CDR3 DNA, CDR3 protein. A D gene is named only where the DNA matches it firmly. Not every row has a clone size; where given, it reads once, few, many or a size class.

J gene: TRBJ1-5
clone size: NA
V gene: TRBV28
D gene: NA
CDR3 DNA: TGTGCCAGCAGTTTAGGGGCAACTGATTATAGCAATCAGCCCCAGCATTTT
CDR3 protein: CASSLGATDYSNQPQHF

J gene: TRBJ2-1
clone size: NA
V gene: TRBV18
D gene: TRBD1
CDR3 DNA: TGTGCCAGCTCACCAATTCTTACGGGACAGGGCTCCCTCAATGAGCAGTTCTTC
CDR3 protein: CASSPILTGQGSLNEQFF

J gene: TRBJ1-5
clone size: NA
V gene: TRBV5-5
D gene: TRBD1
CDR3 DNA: TGTGCCAGCAGCAACCGGGACAGGGGCCACCTGGTCAATCAGCCCCAGCATTTT
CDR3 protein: CASSNRDRGHLVNQPQHF

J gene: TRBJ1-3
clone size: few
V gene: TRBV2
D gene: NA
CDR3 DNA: TGTGCCAGCAGTGATCGAGCTGGAAACACCATATATTTT
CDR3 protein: CASSDRAGNTIYF

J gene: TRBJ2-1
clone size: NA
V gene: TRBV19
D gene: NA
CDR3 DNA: TGTGCCAGTAGCACGGGACAAGCCTACAATGAGCAGTTCTTC
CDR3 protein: CASSTGQAYNEQFF

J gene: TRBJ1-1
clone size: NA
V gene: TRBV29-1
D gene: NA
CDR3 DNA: TGCAGCGTTGTTAGTTCGCAGGGTTCAACTGAAGCTTTCTTT
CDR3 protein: CSVVSSQGSTEAFF

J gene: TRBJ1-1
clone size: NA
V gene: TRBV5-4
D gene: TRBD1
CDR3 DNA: TGTGCCAGCAGCTCTGCAGGGGGAGTGAACACTGAAGCTTTCTTT
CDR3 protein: CASSSAGGVNTEAFF

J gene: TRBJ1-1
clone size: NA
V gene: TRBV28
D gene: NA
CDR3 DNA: TGTGCCAGCAGTTTCTTGAGGCGGCTTAACACTGAAGCTTTCTTT
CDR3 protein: CASSFLRRLNTEAFF

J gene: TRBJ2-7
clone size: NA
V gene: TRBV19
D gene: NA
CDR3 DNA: TGTGCCACTAGGTTGGGTAGCCACGAGCAGTACTTC
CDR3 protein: CATRLGSHEQYF

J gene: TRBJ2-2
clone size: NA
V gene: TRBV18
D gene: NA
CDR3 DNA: TGTGCCAGCTCACCGGCGGGTGGCACCGGGGAGCTGTTTTTT
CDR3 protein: CASSPAGGTGELFF

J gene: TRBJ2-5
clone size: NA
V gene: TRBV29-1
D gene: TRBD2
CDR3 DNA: TGCAGCGCTGTAGGCGGCAGCGGGGGGACCCAGTACTTC
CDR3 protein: CSAVGGSGGTQYF

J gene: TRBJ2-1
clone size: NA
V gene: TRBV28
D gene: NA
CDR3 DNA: TGTGCCAGCAGTTTAGCTGGAGATAAAAGGAATGAGCAGTTCTTC
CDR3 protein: CASSLAGDKRNEQFF

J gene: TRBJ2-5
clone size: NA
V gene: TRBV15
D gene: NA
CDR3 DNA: TGTGCCACCAGCAGAGATGCTAGTCACCCAGAGACCCAGTACTTC
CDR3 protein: CATSRDASHPETQYF